Sequencing of this T cell receptor beta chain was carried out in a study (dated by TCRdb to about 2016). For the wider study: The study investigated the origins of HIV persistence in individuals who naturally controlled HIV infection.

Library method: 5' RACE. The data were produced on an Illumina HiSeq 2000. The raw public data were reprocessed by TCRdb itself: fastp quality trimming at Q25, MiXCR clonotype calling, in-frame beta chains only. Entries that share a CDR3 protein sequence are merged under the most common genes and DNA. The sample table contains approximately 500 distinct CDR3 sequences; only one count was recorded for about 21% of them. Of the sample, around a fifth is held by the ten largest clones. The CDR3 starts with the cysteine, ends with the phenylalanine, and has 15 residues. Kept here is only the CDR3 DNA, which spans 45 bases and is read in frame from base 1. Trimming at the junction amounts to 3 bases on V and 7 bases on J, and the germline ends lie 19 bases apart. Sequences SGHNT (CDR1) and YENEEA (CDR2) are obtained from the germline V gene. A few counts support this clonotype. Its antigen target is currently unknown. Base qualities were left out, and no much larger clone turns up one base away.

Sequencing was performed on central memory T cells from blood PBMCs. The sample's cell subset or site label is to be understood as: central memory CD4+ T cells. The sequence was obtained from a female donor with HIV. This chain is built from TRBV11-3 and TRBJ2-7; the D gene is possibly TRBD2, with 6 bases matching. The CDR3 reads as follows: CASSLGPGTSWEQYF. The nucleotide sequence is TGTGCCAGCAGCTTGGGTCCTGGGACTTCCTGGGAGCAGTACTTC. The CDR3 plus the reference TRBV11-3 and TRBJ2-7 genes for the other parts give the full variable domain: EAGVVQSPRYKIIEKKQPVAFWCNPISGHNTLYWYLQNLGQGPELLIRYENEEAVDDSQLPKDRFSAERLKGVDSTLKIQPAELGDSAVYLCASSLGPGTSWEQYFGPGTRLTVT.